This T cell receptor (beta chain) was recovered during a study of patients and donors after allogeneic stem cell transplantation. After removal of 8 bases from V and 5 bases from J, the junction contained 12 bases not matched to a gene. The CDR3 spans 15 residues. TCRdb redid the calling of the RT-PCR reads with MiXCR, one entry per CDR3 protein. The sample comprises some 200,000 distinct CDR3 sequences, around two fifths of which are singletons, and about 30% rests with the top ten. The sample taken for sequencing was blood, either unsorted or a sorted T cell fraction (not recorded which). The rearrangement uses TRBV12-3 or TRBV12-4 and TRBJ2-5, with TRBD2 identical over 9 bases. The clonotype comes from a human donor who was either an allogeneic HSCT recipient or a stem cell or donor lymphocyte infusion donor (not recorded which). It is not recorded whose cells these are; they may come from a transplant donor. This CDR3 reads CASLPVAGGMETQYF. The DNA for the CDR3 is TGTGCCAGCCTCCCCGTGGCGGGAGGGATGGAGACCCAGTACTTC.